Described below is a single TCR beta chain sequence and its context. This CDR3 has 16 residues. The V gene's germline CDR1 is KGHDR and CDR2 SFDVKD. J lost 4 bases, V lost 4 bases, and 9 bases had no gene match. Per the study methods: Nucleated cell counts were estimated from reference gene primer amplification. Sequenced by immunoSEQ multiplex PCR; TCRdb stores in-frame clones only, minus some. The V and J calls and the clone size are those of that table, but D and trimming were determined from the DNA. The sample has 62,000 or so clones; about 86% are singletons. This entry belongs to a study of blood T cell repertoires in COVID-19. Turning to the study itself: Donors in the United States, Italy and Spain gave samples during acute or convalescent COVID-19. From T cells, B-cell-depleted T cells, or PBMCs came the material, which was cDNA or gDNA.

The clonotype comes from a woman aged 60-75 years with acute or convalescent COVID-19. Sequenced sample: peripheral blood. This chain joins TRBV24-1 and TRBJ1-2; 9 bases are a match to TRBD1. The CDR3 protein is CATSDRDRGGSYGYTF. The CDR3 nucleotides are TGTGCCACCAGTGACCGAGACAGGGGGGGTAGCTATGGCTACACCTTC.